The 10 T cell receptor beta chains reported below all come from one sample, sequenced in a study of cytomegalovirus exposure and HLA in healthy donors. The study ran its PCR with 60 Vbeta and 13 Jbeta primers. The protocol was immunoSEQ multiplex PCR, while the TCRdb copy is restricted to in-frame clones and leaves out a portion. Of 120,000 or so clones in the sample, 86% are singletons; the top ten hold approximately 2%. The sample was PBMCs. The receptor source for this set is a man aged 35 to 55 in good health and CMV-seronegative.

This sequence joins TRBV5-1 and TRBJ1-5; D ambiguous. The germline V gene has CDR1 SGHRS and CDR2 YFSETQ. V lost 2 bases and J lost 0, with 3 bases in between. CDR3 length: 13 amino acids. The CDR3 DNA reads as TGCGCCAGCAGCTTTAATAGCAATCAGCCCCAGCATTTT. This sequence encodes CASSFNSNQPQHF.

The J gene is TRBJ2-3, the V gene TRBV27; D is perhaps TRBD2 (6 bases). Between the trimmed V and J ends, which lost 4 bases and 1 base, there was a span of 9 bases. Germline CDR1 MNHEY, CDR2 SMNVEV (reference sequence). The CDR3 sequence is 14 residues long. The DNA for the CDR3 is TGTGCCAGCAGTTCGTGGGGGGGCACAGATACGCAGTATTTT. Amino acid sequence: CASSSWGGTDTQYF.

The rearrangement joins TRBV7-2 to TRBJ1-5; D remains ambiguous. CDR1 is SGHTA and CDR2 is FQGNSA in the germline V gene. The CDR3 loop spans 15 amino acids. Trimming left V 1 base short and J 7 bases short, with 14 bases between. This chain's CDR3 is CASSLESGSDQPQHF. The CDR3, as DNA: TGTGCCAGCAGCTTAGAATCCGGGTCCGACCAGCCCCAGCATTTT.

This clone was found a few times. The chain is built from TRBV10-3 and TRBJ2-1; 8 nucleotides match TRBD1. Trimming removed 10 bases from V and 7 bases from J; junction bases left unmatched: 9. CDR1 and CDR2 (germline): ENHRY, SYGVKD. The CDR3 length is 13 residues. The CDR3 sequence: CATGQGARNEQFF. CDR3 DNA sequence: TGTGCCACGGGGCAGGGGGCGCGGAATGAGCAGTTCTTC.

J is TRBJ2-2 and V is TRBV6-5, with TRBD1 matching 9 bases. The germline V gene encodes CDR1 MNHEY and CDR2 SVGAGI. This CDR3 is 14 amino acids long. J lost 0 bases, V lost 9 bases, and 2 bases had no gene match. In DNA, the CDR3 is TGTGCCAGTAGACAGGGGGCGAACACCGGGGAGCTGTTTTTT. Translated, it gives CASRQGANTGELFF.

The V and J genes are TRBV6-5 and TRBJ2-1; D is undetermined. The germline gives CDR1 MNHEY, CDR2 SVGAGI. CDR3 length: 14 amino acids. The V end was cut by 0 bases, the J end by 4 bases, with 7 bases between. CDR3 DNA: TGTGCCAGCAGTTACTCCGACGGGTACAATGAGCAGTTCTTC. This gives the protein CASSYSDGYNEQFF.

V and J are TRBV27 and TRBJ1-4; D is unresolved. CDR3 length: 14 residues. Per the germline V gene, CDR1 is MNHEY and CDR2 is SMNVEV (reference sequence). V was pared by 6 bases and J by 8 bases, with 16 bases between. CDR3 amino acids: CASSSIDRREKLFF. CDR3 coding DNA: TGTGCCAGCAGCTCCATAGACCGGAGGGAAAAACTGTTTTTT.

The J gene is TRBJ1-4, the V gene TRBV29-1; tentative D call: TRBD1 (6 bases). CDR1 and CDR2 from the germline V gene are SQVTM and ANQGSEA. The CDR3 consists of 14 residues. Trimming stripped 7 bases from V and 5 bases from J, with 17 bases between. CDR3 protein: CSAGAGTRNEKLFF. Written as DNA, the CDR3 is TGCAGCGCTGGGGCCGGGACACGGAATGAAAAACTGTTTTTT. The variable domain in full, with the rest retrieved from reference TRBV29-1 and TRBJ1-4, is SAVISQKPSRDICQRGTSLTIQCQVDSQVTMMFWYRQQPGQSLTLIATANQGSEATYESGFVIDKFPISRPNLTFSTLTVSNMSPEDSSIYLCSAGAGTRNEKLFFGSGTQLSVL.

The chain is built from TRBV6-5 and TRBJ2-1; D perhaps matches TRBD2 (7 bases). CDR1 is MNHEY, CDR2 SVGAGI, per germline. This CDR3 comprises 12 residues. V lost 11 bases to trimming and J lost 10 bases, with 18 bases between them. The CDR3 is CAGRRGPGEQFF. The CDR3, as DNA: TGTGCCGGTCGGCGGGGGCCGGGGGAGCAGTTCTTC.

J is TRBJ2-2 and V is TRBV5-1; D is uncertain. The CDR3 is made up of 15 amino acids. Per the germline V gene, CDR1 is SGHRS and CDR2 is YFSETQ. V lost 1 base and J 3 bases, leaving 10 bases between the germline ends. CDR3 in DNA: TGCGCCAGCAGCTTGCTTGGCCTTTACACCGGGGAGCTGTTTTTT. Amino acid sequence: CASSLLGLYTGELFF. Based on the CDR3 plus reference TRBV5-1 and TRBJ2-2, the full variable domain is KAGVTQTPRYLIKTRGQQVTLSCSPISGHRSVSWYQQTPGQGLQFLFEYFSETQRNKGNFPGRFSGRQFSNSRSEMNVSTLELGDSALYLCASSLLGLYTGELFFGEGSRLTVL.